This TCR beta chain is from a study of cytomegalovirus exposure and HLA in healthy donors. Findings and limits, study-wide: Confirmation in vitro established that three CMV-associated chains were specific for CMV antigens. Among TCR sequences, most were rare, though some public TCRs appeared in many donors.

On this clone itself: The antigen is not known.

This CDR3 region has 14 residues. The V and J ends lost 1 base and 2 bases respectively, with 9 bases between them. The germline V gene has CDR1 SGDLS and CDR2 YYNGEE. The PCR contained 60 Vbeta and 13 Jbeta primers. Method: immunoSEQ multiplex PCR; TCRdb's copy keeps in-frame clones and lacks some. The data hold under 150,000 clones, with over 65% observed a single time. Sequencing input: PBMCs. The V gene is TRBV9, the J gene TRBJ2-5; D remains ambiguous. The sequence came from a man aged 35 to 55 in good health and CMV-seropositive. This CDR3 is CASSVSLVQETQYF. The CDR3 bases are TGTGCCAGCAGCGTATCATTAGTACAAGAGACCCAGTACTTC.